This T cell receptor (beta chain) was observed in a study of blood T cell repertoires in COVID-19 (dated by TCRdb to 2020 to 2021). With respect to the entire study: Samples covering the acute and convalescent phases of COVID-19 were provided by collaborators in the United States, Italy and Spain. The prospective study material was composed of cDNA or gDNA derived from T cells, B-cell-depleted T cells, or PBMCs. Subjects who had been exposed to COVID-19, were actively infected with it, or had recovered from it provided the deeply sampled blood TCRbeta repertoires that made up the dataset. The repertoires were released in a freely available public database intended as a resource for research on the immune response to SARS-CoV-2. Samples were obtained from the ongoing ImmuneRACE study (first 160 participants) and from 1,200 or so subjects provided by 6 global collaborators. Sample metadata almost always included a de-identified subject ID, COVID-19 status, age in years and sex. Where available, HLA class I and class II types were taken from metadata supplied by the sample provider and were not determined by assay-based typing.

This clone was seen just once. Its antigen is still unknown. The record has no base qualities; no much larger clone is one base away. The immunoSEQ Assay, a bias-controlled multiplex PCR, was used to amplify TCRbeta CDR3 regions from genomic DNA. Per the source publication's procedure: The number of nucleated cells in each sample was estimated from the amplification of reference gene primers within the assay. Sequence reads were collapsed and filtered to measure the absolute abundance of every unique TCRbeta CDR3 rearrangement. For each sample, productive Simpson clonality was calculated as the square root of Simpson's diversity index over productive rearrangements. Imported from immuneACCESS, the table was reduced by TCRdb to in-frame sequences with V and J called. These copies leave out some clones; in studies compared against another copy, an unresolved V gene accounts for under half, and the cause of the remainder is not known. The V and J calls and the clone size are those of that table, but D and trimming were determined from the DNA. A total of about 52,000 clones appear in this sample, approximately 85% of them only once. The ten biggest clones cover 26% of the sample.

General conclusions and limits of the study: The amount of clinical and demographic metadata varied by source and participant and was provided uncurated.

In Seattle, one collaborating source enrolled patients while the infection was active and tracked those patients longitudinally over the course of disease. Whole blood was collected in K2EDTA tubes by collaborating institutions according to the institutions' own protocols. For TCRbeta analysis, collaborator samples were shipped as frozen whole blood, as isolated PBMCs, or as DNA extracted from either sample type. V loses 6 bases of germline sequence and J loses 5 bases, and the interval between the two ends is 12 bases. Sequences SNHLY (CDR1) and FYNNEI (CDR2) are obtained from the germline V gene. From cysteine to phenylalanine, the CDR3 is 13 amino acids long. The entry retains the CDR3 DNA only, 39 bases that are in frame from base 1.

The sequenced material came from peripheral blood. This clonotype was obtained from a woman aged 80 or older with COVID-19, enrolled during active disease. This chain joins TRBV2 to TRBJ2-3, with TRBD2 tentatively as D gene (5 bases match). The CDR3 region: CASRPSGIDTQYF. The nucleotides are TGTGCCAGCAGGCCCTCCGGGATAGATACGCAGTATTTT.